Following are 4 T cell receptor beta chains from one sample sequenced in a study of T-cell memory formation after mild COVID-19. MiXCR was run by TCRdb on the 5' RACE reads, yielding one entry per CDR3 protein. Of a few hundred thousand distinct CDR3 sequences listed, 15% to 20% are singletons. The specimen was PBMCs or a T cell subset sorted from them (not recorded which). These receptor sequences come from a young man who had mild COVID-19 (a few samples of this study predate the infection). Cell type and time point are not known.

Only a few counts were recorded for this clonotype. The V gene is TRBV4-2, the J gene TRBJ1-5; TRBD1 is a possible D gene (6 bases). Germline values: CDR1 LGHNA, CDR2 YNFKEQ. Trimming removed 4 bases from V and 4 bases from J, with 11 bases in between. The CDR3 runs to 14 residues. Here the CDR3 DNA reads TGTGCCAGCAGCCCCGGACAGCCTAATCAGCCCCAGCATTTT. Residues: CASSPGQPNQPQHF.

This sequence joins TRBV18 and TRBJ2-7; D is unresolved. Looked up from germline, CDR1 is KGHSH and CDR2 is LQKENI. V was shortened by 1 base and J by 7 bases, with 8 bases between the two germline ends. The CDR3 is made up of 12 amino acids. CDR3 region: CASSPQGGEQYF. The CDR3 region has the DNA TGTGCCAGCTCACCACAGGGTGGAGAGCAGTACTTC.

This chain connects TRBV6-5 to TRBJ2-2, with 9 bases that match TRBD2. CDR3 length: 14 residues. Germline CDR1 and CDR2: MNHEY and SVGAGI. Trimming removed 7 bases from V and 5 bases from J; junction bases left unmatched: 5. CDR3 sequence (DNA): TGTGCCAGCAAGATAGCGGGGGAGACCGGGGAGCTGTTTTTT. As protein: CASKIAGETGELFF.

This clonotype showed up just a few times. The chain links TRBV7-2 to TRBJ1-2; D gene uncertain. CDR1 and CDR2 from the germline V gene are SGHTA and FQGNSA. This CDR3 spans 15 amino acids. V lost 7 bases to trimming and J lost 3 bases, with 18 bases between them. CDR3 amino acids: CASTPTRGTYYGYTF. The CDR3 DNA follows: TGTGCCAGCACCCCCACCCGGGGTACCTACTATGGCTACACCTTC.